This T cell receptor (beta chain) was found in a study of technical replicates of blood from a few donors. The table came from immunoSEQ multiplex PCR; TCRdb's copy has only in-frame clones and leaves some out. The sample contains some 70,000 clones, about 97% of which appear only once. CDR1 and CDR2 from the germline V gene are SGDLS and YYNGEE. The CDR3 is 17 residues long. V dropped 0 bases and J dropped 7 bases, with 22 bases sitting between them. Sequenced input: T cells isolated from PBMCs. The receptor was isolated from a human donor in good health. The chain employs TRBV9 and TRBJ1-2; D gene unclear. CDR3 amino acids: CASSVGLYSQAVVGYTF. The CDR3 bases are TGTGCCAGCAGCGTAGGACTCTACTCACAAGCTGTGGTTGGCTACACCTTC.